These 27 T cell receptor beta chains were all obtained from the same sample, sequenced in a study of early stage breast cancer tumors (dated by TCRdb to 2016 to 2017). The library was made by the immunoSEQ multiplex PCR assay. Not all clones reach the TCRdb copy of this immuneACCESS table, which keeps in-frame sequences only. Checked studies attribute under half of the gap to unresolved V genes and leave the rest unexplained. The sample table records 25,000 to 35,000 clones; around 53% of these occur just once. The biggest ten clones account for more than 8% of the sample. Sample: breast tumor tissue. All receptors derive from a person aged 45 to 59 with breast cancer.

This sequence joins TRBV7-8 and TRBJ1-5; possibly TRBD1 for D (5 bases). Germline CDR1 and CDR2: SGHVS and FQNEAQ. V lost 0 bases to trimming and J lost 5 bases, with 11 bases between them. The CDR3 length is 15 residues. Written as DNA, the CDR3 is TGTGCCAGCAGCTTAGCTTTGCGGGGGGATCAGCCCCAGCATTTT. Its translation: CASSLALRGDQPQHF.

The V call is TRBV4-1, the J call TRBJ1-1; weak D call: TRBD1 (5 bases). Germline loops: CDR1 MGHRA, CDR2 YSYEKL. Trimming left V 8 bases short and J 3 bases short, with 16 bases between. CDR3 size: 14 residues. CDR3 sequence: CASRWGFGDTEAFF. In nucleotides, the CDR3 is TGCGCCAGCCGATGGGGGTTTGGGGACACTGAAGCTTTCTTT.

The sample holds a few counts of this clone. This chain connects TRBV10-3 to TRBJ2-7; 11 bases align to TRBD2. In germline, CDR1 is ENHRY, CDR2 SYGVKD. This CDR3 has 16 residues. J was trimmed by 5 bases and V by 4 bases; bases with no gene match: 10. CDR3 sequence (DNA): TGTGCCATCAGTGCCTCTACTAGCGGGAGAGTCCACGAGCAGTACTTC. It is translated as CAISASTSGRVHEQYF.

The chain recombines TRBV11-2 with TRBJ2-5; 10 bases are a match to TRBD2. The CDR3 is made up of 15 amino acids. CDR1 and CDR2 from the germline V gene are SGHAT and FQNNGV. The trim removed 5 bases at V and 5 bases at J, leaving 8 bases unmatched. The CDR3 here is CASSTLAGGWETQYF. In DNA form, the CDR3 reads TGTGCCAGCAGCACCTTAGCGGGAGGATGGGAGACCCAGTACTTC.

This clone was picked up a small number of times. This chain links TRBV4-1 with TRBJ2-7; 8 nucleotides match TRBD1. CDR3 size: 15 residues. Germline loops: CDR1 MGHRA, CDR2 YSYEKL. The V segment lost 1 base and the J segment 2 bases; nucleotides outside the gene matches: 4. CDR3 coding DNA: TGCGCCAGCAGCCAAGCGGGACAGGTGACCTACGAGCAGTACTTC. Residues: CASSQAGQVTYEQYF.

CDR3 residues: CAWSVQGYGLAAKNEQFF. The CDR3, as DNA: TGTGCCTGGAGTGTACAAGGGTACGGACTAGCGGCAAAAAATGAGCAGTTCTTC. The chain combines TRBV30 with TRBJ2-1; 10 bases align to TRBD2. Germline assignment: CDR1 GTSNPN and CDR2 SVGIG (reference sequence). The length of the CDR3 is 18 residues. V gave up 0 bases and J gave up 7 bases; unmatched junction bases: 15.

V is TRBV11-2 and J is TRBJ2-7; D is unclear. There are 13 residues in the CDR3. Germline assignment: CDR1 SGHAT and CDR2 FQNNGV. Between the trimmed V and J ends, which lost 1 base and 6 bases, there was a span of 10 bases. This CDR3 is CASSLAAVVEQYF. For the CDR3, the DNA is TGTGCCAGCAGCTTAGCGGCAGTAGTCGAGCAGTACTTC.

This clone was found once. The chain couples TRBV6-1 to TRBJ2-2, with 9 bases matching TRBD1. Per the germline V gene, CDR1 is MNHNS and CDR2 is SASEGT. The junction had 5 bases not matched to a gene; V was cut back by 2 bases and J by 1 base. This CDR3 spans 17 amino acids. CDR3 sequence: CASSERRTGVNTGELFF. The CDR3 coding sequence is TGTGCCAGCAGTGAAAGGCGGACAGGGGTGAACACCGGGGAGCTGTTTTTT.

This chain connects TRBV9 to TRBJ1-3; D is ambiguous. Germline V gene data show CDR1 as SGDLS and CDR2 as YYNGEE. The V end was cut by 1 base, the J end by 0 bases, with 5 bases between. There are 14 residues in the CDR3. As DNA, the CDR3 is TGTGCCAGCAGCGTACTTGCCTCTGGAAACACCATATATTTT. Amino acid sequence: CASSVLASGNTIYF.

This clone was counted a single time. The V call is TRBV7-9, the J call TRBJ1-2; 7 bases align to TRBD1. CDR1 is SEHNR, CDR2 FQNEAQ, per germline (reference sequence). The CDR3 has 13 residues. V lost 5 bases, J lost 8 bases, and 8 bases stayed unmatched. The CDR3 DNA reads TGTGCCAGCAGCGTCTCGGGACAGCAGGGCTACACCTTC. Its translation is CASSVSGQQGYTF.

This clone has only a few counts. The rearrangement uses TRBV7-9 and TRBJ1-2; the D is unclear. Germline V gives CDR1 SEHNR, CDR2 FQNEAQ (reference sequence). The CDR3 is made up of 13 amino acids. Trimming took 2 bases from V and 6 from J, leaving 10 bases between them. This CDR3 is CASSLRREDGYTF. The CDR3, as DNA: TGTGCCAGCAGCTTAAGGAGAGAGGATGGCTACACCTTC. Full variable domain (remainder filled in from reference TRBV7-9 and TRBJ1-2): DTGVSQNPRHKITKRGQNVTFRCDPISEHNRLYWYRQTLGQGPEFLTYFQNEAQLEKSRLLSDRFSAERPKGSFSTLEIQRTEQGDSAMYLCASSLRREDGYTFGSGTRLTVV.

This clone was seen a handful of times. The rearrangement links TRBV10-3 to TRBJ2-1; 11 nucleotides match TRBD2. V dropped 0 bases and J dropped 4; count of bases not matched to a gene: 11. Germline V CDR1 and CDR2: ENHRY, SYGVKD. This CDR3 region has 19 residues. DNA for the CDR3: TGTGCCATCAGTGAGTCGAGAGGTTTAGCGGGAGGGAGTTACAATGAGCAGTTCTTC. Amino acids: CAISESRGLAGGSYNEQFF.

This clone was seen a few times. This rearrangement joins TRBV5-1 to TRBJ2-1, with 13 bases that match TRBD2. CDR1 and CDR2 (germline): SGHRS, YFSETQ. The CDR3 extends over 15 amino acids. The junction had 5 bases not matched to a gene; V was cut back by 4 bases and J by 7 bases. In DNA, the CDR3 is TGCGCCAGCAGCAGAGGACTAGCGGGAGAGAATGAGCAGTTCTTC. Amino acid sequence: CASSRGLAGENEQFF.

By its share, this clone is medium-sized (0.01 to 0.1%). This sequence joins TRBV6-6 and TRBJ2-3; possible D gene TRBD2, 6 bases. CDR1 and CDR2 (germline): MNHNY, SVGAGI (reference sequence). V was cut by 1 base and J by 2 bases, with 7 bases left in between. The CDR3 is 14 residues long. This chain's CDR3 is CASSYWEVTDTQYF. In nucleotides, the CDR3 is TGTGCCAGCAGTTACTGGGAGGTCACAGATACGCAGTATTTT.

The chain carries TRBV13 and TRBJ2-1; D perhaps matches TRBD1 (6 bases). Germline values: CDR1 PRHDT, CDR2 FYEKMQ (reference sequence). V lost 1 base to trimming and J lost 0 bases, with 19 bases between them. This CDR3 is built from 19 residues. CDR3 nucleotide sequence: TGTGCCAGCAGCTTAGAGGGGACAAGATCAGGTGGCTCCTACAATGAGCAGTTCTTC. Its translation is CASSLEGTRSGGSYNEQFF. The full variable domain, completed using reference TRBV13 and TRBJ2-1, is AAGVIQSPRHLIKEKRETATLKCYPIPRHDTVYWYQQGPGQDPQFLISFYEKMQSDKGSIPDRFSAQQFSDYHSELNMSSLELGDSALYFCASSLEGTRSGGSYNEQFFGPGTRLTVL.

The V gene is TRBV19, the J gene TRBJ2-1; 14 bases are shared with TRBD2. The CDR3 consists of 18 residues. Germline V CDR1 and CDR2: LNHDA, SQIVND (reference sequence). J was trimmed by 9 bases and V by 3 bases; bases with no gene match: 13. CDR3 DNA sequence: TGTGCCAGTAGTATGGATCCCCTGACTAGCGGGAGGGCCGGTGAGCAGTTCTTC. This translates into CASSMDPLTSGRAGEQFF.

This chain joins TRBV5-1 and TRBJ2-7, with D unclear. Trimming removed 1 base from V and 1 base from J, with 15 bases in between. The CDR3 loop spans 16 amino acids. CDR1 and CDR2 (germline): SGHRS, YFSETQ. CDR3 sequence: CASSLLTEPASYEQYF. CDR3 sequence (DNA): TGCGCCAGCAGCTTGCTTACGGAGCCCGCGTCCTACGAGCAGTACTTC.

The V gene is TRBV6-5, the J gene TRBJ2-7; TRBD1 agrees at 9 bases. In germline, CDR1 is MNHEY, CDR2 SVGAGI. This CDR3 comprises 15 residues. J was trimmed by 6 bases and V by 6 bases; bases with no gene match: 12. CDR3 coding DNA: TGTGCCAGCAGCATAGACGGGACAGGGAACGGCGAGCAGTACTTC. This translates into CASSIDGTGNGEQYF.

The J gene is TRBJ2-5, the V gene TRBV5-4; 7 nucleotides match TRBD2. This CDR3 contains 15 residues. The trim removed 2 bases at V and 5 bases at J, leaving 9 bases unmatched. Germline CDR1 SGHNT, CDR2 YYREEE (reference sequence). CDR3 loop: CASSLIVGGGETQYF. In DNA form, the CDR3 reads TGTGCCAGCAGCTTAATTGTCGGGGGAGGGGAGACCCAGTACTTC.

This clone has just one count. This chain links TRBV2 with TRBJ1-5; no firm D call. Trimming took off 8 bases at V and 0 bases at J, with 14 bases between the two ends. The CDR3 loop spans 15 amino acids. Germline V gene lookup returns CDR1 SNHLY and CDR2 FYNNEI. This CDR3 reads CASSDRYYSNQPQHF. The CDR3, as DNA: TGTGCCAGCTCTGACCGATACTATAGCAATCAGCCCCAGCATTTT.

The chain combines TRBV7-9 with TRBJ2-1; 14 nucleotides match TRBD2. The germline gives CDR1 SEHNR, CDR2 FQNEAQ (reference sequence). The V and J ends lost 3 bases and 8 bases, in that order; junction bases with no gene match: 3. The CDR3 sequence is 15 residues long. CDR3 nucleotide sequence: TGTGCCAGCAGCTTCCCGGGACTAGCGGGAGATGAGCAGTTCTTC. This translates into CASSFPGLAGDEQFF.

This chain joins TRBV7-3 and TRBJ2-1; 9 bases agree with TRBD2. Trimming removed 4 bases from V and 4 bases from J; junction bases left unmatched: 11. Germline V CDR1 and CDR2: SGHTA, FQGTGA. The CDR3 length is 17 residues. The CDR3 DNA reads as TGTGCCAGCAGCTACGGCCCCGGGCTAGCGGGATACAATGAGCAGTTCTTC. Encoded protein: CASSYGPGLAGYNEQFF.

This chain's CDR3 is CASSEGGFGSGELFF. CDR3 DNA sequence: TGTGCCAGCAGTGAAGGAGGGTTTGGGTCCGGGGAGCTGTTTTTT. This sequence joins TRBV6-1 and TRBJ2-2; possibly TRBD2 for D (5 bases). The germline gives CDR1 MNHNS, CDR2 SASEGT. The CDR3 is 15 amino acids. With 1 base removed from V and 6 bases from J, the gap between germline ends came to 12 bases.

A few counts support this clone. The chain couples TRBV5-1 to TRBJ2-1; D is unclear. CDR3 length: 15 residues. Germline CDR1 and CDR2: SGHRS and YFSETQ. Trimming cost V 4 bases and J 1 base, with 12 bases left between them. CDR3 nucleotide sequence: TGCGCCAGCAGCGCCCTTCTGGGTTCCTACAATGAGCAGTTCTTC. Translation gives CASSALLGSYNEQFF.

The chain is built from TRBV5-1 and TRBJ2-3; 9 positions agree with TRBD2. V dropped 0 bases and J dropped 0; count of bases not matched to a gene: 2. The CDR3 spans 16 residues. Germline V lookup: CDR1 SGHRS, CDR2 YFSETQ. As DNA, the CDR3 is TGCGCCAGCAGCTTGGCGGCGGGAGGGAGCACAGATACGCAGTATTTT. It encodes CASSLAAGGSTDTQYF.

The chain combines TRBV7-2 with TRBJ1-1; D is ambiguous. CDR1 is SGHTA and CDR2 is FQGNSA in the germline V gene. The CDR3 runs to 12 residues. Trimming shortened V by 2 bases and J by 4 bases, and 5 bases separated the two germline ends. This CDR3 reads CASSLSLTEAFF. The CDR3 DNA reads TGTGCCAGCAGCTTATCCCTCACTGAAGCTTTCTTT.

This chain connects TRBV4-1 to TRBJ2-6, with 11 nucleotides matching TRBD1. The V segment lost 3 bases and the J segment 1 base; nucleotides outside the gene matches: 11. Germline CDR1 is MGHRA and CDR2 is YSYEKL. The CDR3 spans 20 residues. The CDR3 is CASSHLGQGATKSGANVLTF. The CDR3 nucleotides read TGCGCCAGCAGCCACCTCGGACAGGGGGCGACAAAATCTGGGGCCAACGTCCTGACTTTC.